These 15 T cell receptor beta chains originate from one sample sequenced in a study of blood T cell repertoires in COVID-19. Clones were read by immunoSEQ multiplex PCR, and TCRdb kept only the in-frame ones, dropping some. The data hold approximately 130,000 clones, with approximately 80% observed a single time. The specimen was peripheral blood. The receptors here all came from a man aged 40-55 years with active or convalescent COVID-19.

This chain joins TRBV7-2 and TRBJ2-3, with 8 bases lining up with TRBD2. The trim removed 5 bases at V and 1 base at J, leaving 17 bases unmatched. Germline V gene data show CDR1 as SGHTA and CDR2 as FQGNSA. CDR3 length: 19 amino acids. Here the CDR3 reads CASSPKRASGSRGTDTQYF. The CDR3 region has the DNA TGTGCCAGCAGCCCGAAACGGGCTAGCGGGTCTCGTGGCACAGATACGCAGTATTTT.

This rearrangement joins TRBV18 to TRBJ1-2, with D perhaps matching TRBD1 (6 bases). CDR3 length equals 15 residues. Trimming took off 2 bases at V and 5 bases at J, with 15 bases between the two ends. The germline V gene encodes CDR1 KGHSH and CDR2 LQKENI. CDR3 sequence: CASSPGQGTLYGYTF. CDR3 in DNA: TGTGCCAGCTCACCAGGGCAGGGGACCTTATATGGCTACACCTTC.

The V call is TRBV10-3, the J call TRBJ2-1; possible D gene TRBD1, 5 bases. The germline gives CDR1 ENHRY, CDR2 SYGVKD. V lost 7 bases to trimming and J lost 6 bases, with 10 bases between them. The CDR3 is 12 amino acids. DNA for the CDR3: TGTGCCATCAAGGACATTTCCAATGAGCAGTTCTTC. This translates into CAIKDISNEQFF.

The V call is TRBV3-1 (or the pseudogene TRBV3-2), the J call TRBJ2-3; 8 bases fit TRBD2. Germline CDR1 LGHDT, CDR2 YNNKEL (reference sequence). This CDR3 has 17 residues. With 3 bases clipped from V and 6 bases from J, the junction kept 14 bases outside the gene matches. The CDR3 sequence: CASSQQAGGFGSDTQYF. The CDR3 DNA reads as TGTGCCAGCAGCCAGCAGGCGGGGGGCTTCGGTTCGGATACGCAGTATTTT.

The rearrangement links TRBV5-5 to TRBJ1-1, with 8 bases matching TRBD1. Germline CDR1 is SGHKS and CDR2 is YYEKEE (reference sequence). The CDR3 extends over 13 amino acids. The J segment lost 3 bases and the V segment lost 4 bases, leaving 2 bases of the junction unmatched. CDR3 residues: CASSPDRDTEAFF. CDR3 in DNA: TGTGCCAGCAGCCCGGACAGGGACACTGAAGCTTTCTTT.

The chain employs TRBV19 and TRBJ1-6, with 10 bases matching TRBD1. The germline gives CDR1 LNHDA, CDR2 SQIVND (reference sequence). The ends lost 6 bases at V and 5 bases at J; junction bases unmatched: 7. The CDR3 runs to 16 residues. The CDR3 nucleotides read TGTGCCAGTAGAGACAGGGGGCATGACAATAATTCACCCCTCCACTTT. Its protein is CASRDRGHDNNSPLHF. Full variable domain (missing parts from reference TRBV19 and TRBJ1-6): DGGITQSPKYLFRKEGQNVTLSCEQNLNHDAMYWYRQDPGQGLRLIYYSQIVNDFQKGDIAEGYSVSREKKESFPLTVTSAQKNPTAFYLCASRDRGHDNNSPLHFGNGTRLTVT.

V is TRBV3-1 (or the pseudogene TRBV3-2) and J is TRBJ1-3; maybe TRBD1 (5 bases). Germline values: CDR1 LGHDT, CDR2 YNNKEL (reference sequence). The V gene lost 6 bases and the J gene lost 3 bases, with 15 bases spanning the gap. This CDR3 spans 15 amino acids. DNA for the CDR3: TGTGCCAGCAGTAGGACGGGGGGTTATGGAAACACCATATATTTT. It yields the protein CASSRTGGYGNTIYF.

For this clone: A junction boundary mismatches the germline segment, possibly from a read error. The chain employs TRBV6-5 and TRBJ2-7; 7 bases are a match to TRBD1. The germline V gene encodes CDR1 MNHEY and CDR2 SVGAGI. This CDR3 contains 13 residues. CDR3 bases: TGTGCCTGCAGACAGGGAAGCTCCTACGAGCAGTACTTC. This codes for CACRQGSSYEQYF.

The V and J genes are TRBV5-1 and TRBJ2-5; TRBD1 agrees at 12 bases. The CDR3 is made up of 16 amino acids. Germline trimming cut 3 bases from V and 3 bases from J; bases unmatched to any gene: 6. Germline lookup yields CDR1 SGHRS and CDR2 YFSETQ. The CDR3 spells CASSYRDRGPEETQYF. In DNA form, the CDR3 reads TGCGCCAGCAGCTACCGGGACAGGGGGCCGGAAGAGACCCAGTACTTC.

This chain connects TRBV7-2 to TRBJ1-5; 7 bases line up with TRBD1. The CDR3 totals 15 residues. Germline assignment: CDR1 SGHTA and CDR2 FQGNSA. Losses at the gene ends were 0 bases for V and 4 bases for J; bases not matched to a gene: 3. CDR3 in DNA: TGTGCCAGCAGCTTAGCCGGGACAGCAAATCAGCCCCAGCATTTT. This encodes CASSLAGTANQPQHF.

The CDR3: CAWRPPGTRDQPQHF. The CDR3 DNA is TGTGCCTGGAGACCCCCAGGGACACGGGATCAGCCCCAGCATTTT. The V gene is TRBV30, the J gene TRBJ1-5, with a possible D match to TRBD1 (6 bases). V was cut by 3 bases and J by 5 bases, with 17 bases left in between. The CDR3 spans 15 residues. Germline loops: CDR1 GTSNPN, CDR2 SVGIG (reference sequence).

The rearrangement joins TRBV18 to TRBJ1-2; weak D call: TRBD1 (5 bases). Per the germline V gene, CDR1 is KGHSH and CDR2 is LQKENI. Trimming removed 2 bases from V and 6 bases from J, with 16 bases in between. The CDR3 extends over 15 amino acids. CDR3 DNA sequence: TGTGCCAGCTCACCAACAGGAGGGCAGGGCCATGGCTACACCTTC. It specifies CASSPTGGQGHGYTF.

The rearrangement joins TRBV9 to TRBJ1-4, with unresolved D. CDR1 and CDR2 from the germline V gene are SGDLS and YYNGEE. V shed 4 bases and J shed 4 bases, with 14 bases lying between them. This CDR3 has 15 residues. The CDR3 DNA sequence: TGTGCCAGCAGCTATACAGCCTCCTATAATGAAAAACTGTTTTTT. This sequence encodes CASSYTASYNEKLFF.

The rearrangement joins TRBV30 to TRBJ1-4; TRBD1 agrees at 9 bases. Germline loops: CDR1 GTSNPN, CDR2 SVGIG (reference sequence). This CDR3 has 16 amino acids. With 2 bases clipped from V and 0 bases from J, the junction kept 4 bases outside the gene matches. This CDR3 reads CAWSRTGGSTNEKLFF. The CDR3 coding sequence is TGTGCCTGGAGTCGAACAGGGGGCTCAACTAATGAAAAACTGTTTTTT.

This clone has just one count. V gene TRBV29-1 combines with J gene TRBJ1-1; a possible D gene is TRBD1 (5 bases). V lost 4 bases and J 4 bases, leaving 13 bases between the germline ends. Germline assignment: CDR1 SQVTM and CDR2 ANQGSEA. CDR3 length equals 13 residues. The CDR3 sequence is CSVGQGGGTEAFF. The DNA for the CDR3 is TGCAGCGTTGGGCAGGGCGGGGGCACTGAAGCTTTCTTT. Combining the CDR3 with reference TRBV29-1 and TRBJ1-1 gives the whole variable domain SAVISQKPSRDICQRGTSLTIQCQVDSQVTMMFWYRQQPGQSLTLIATANQGSEATYESGFVIDKFPISRPNLTFSTLTVSNMSPEDSSIYLCSVGQGGGTEAFFGQGTRLTVV.